The T cell receptor (beta chain) under discussion was sequenced for a study of CD8 T cells in Susac syndrome. The RNA input was about 0.45 to 1 ug, and it was reverse transcribed with random hexamers. immunoSEQ multiplex PCR amplified TCR beta CDR3 across 54 Vbeta, 13 Jbeta. TCRdb re-called the immunoSEQ multiplex PCR reads with MiXCR, one entry per CDR3 protein. This table has 150,000 to 250,000 distinct CDR3 sequences, roughly 95% appearing once. TEMRA cells were FACS-enriched, and CD8+ and CD4+ T cells were isolated negatively. The V and J ends lost 5 bases and 5 bases, in that order; junction bases with no gene match: 5. Looked up from germline, CDR1 is MGHRA and CDR2 is YSYEKL. This CDR3 region has 15 residues.

This TCR was recovered from a human donor with multiple sclerosis. Sequencing was performed on CD4+ T cells from PBMCs. The chain combines TRBV4-1 with TRBJ2-1; TRBD2 agrees at 11 bases. This chain's CDR3 is CASSEGTSGNNEQFF. CDR3 nucleotide sequence: TGCGCCAGCAGCGAAGGGACTAGCGGAAACAATGAGCAGTTCTTC.